This TCR beta chain was identified in a study of PD-1 blockade in mismatch repair-deficient tumors. The CDR3 is made up of 17 amino acids. The V gene's germline CDR1 is SGDLS and CDR2 YYNGEE. V trimming: 4 bases; J trimming: 6 bases; junction bases outside the gene matches: 11. TCRdb's table, derived via immunoSEQ multiplex PCR, lists solely in-frame clones and lacks some. Of 120,000 or so clones listed, about 85% are singletons. Every patient had mismatch repair deficiency by PCR or immunohistochemistry. The sample here was peripheral blood, taken 44 weeks after starting pembrolizumab. The receptor's source is an adult with mismatch repair-deficient cancer. This chain connects TRBV9 to TRBJ2-1, with 12 bases identical to TRBD2. The CDR3 nucleotides read TGTGCCAGCAGCCCGGTGACTAGCGGGAGTCGAATCAATGAGCAGTTCTTC. It specifies CASSPVTSGSRINEQFF. The full variable domain, its missing parts supplied by reference TRBV9 and TRBJ2-1, is DSGVTQTPKHLITATGQRVTLRCSPRSGDLSVYWYQQSLDQGLQFLIQYYNGEERAKGNILERFSAQQFPDLHSELNLSSLELGDSALYFCASSPVTSGSRINEQFFGPGTRLTVL.